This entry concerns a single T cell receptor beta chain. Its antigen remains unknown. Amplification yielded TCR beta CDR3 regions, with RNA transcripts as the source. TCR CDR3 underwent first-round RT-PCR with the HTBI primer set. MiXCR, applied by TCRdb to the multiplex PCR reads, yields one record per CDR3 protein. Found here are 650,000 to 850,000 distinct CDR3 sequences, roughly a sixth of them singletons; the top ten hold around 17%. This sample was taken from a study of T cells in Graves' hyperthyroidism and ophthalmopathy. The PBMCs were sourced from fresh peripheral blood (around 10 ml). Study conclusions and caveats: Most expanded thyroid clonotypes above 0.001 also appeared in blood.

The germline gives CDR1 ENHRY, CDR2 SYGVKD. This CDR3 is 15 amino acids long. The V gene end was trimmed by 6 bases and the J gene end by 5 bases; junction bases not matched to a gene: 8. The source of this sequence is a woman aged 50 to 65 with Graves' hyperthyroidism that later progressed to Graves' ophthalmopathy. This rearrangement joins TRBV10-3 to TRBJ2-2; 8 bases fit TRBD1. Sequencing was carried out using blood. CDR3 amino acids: CAISAGTGYTGELFF. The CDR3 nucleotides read TGTGCCATCAGCGCCGGGACAGGATATACCGGGGAGCTGTTTTTT.